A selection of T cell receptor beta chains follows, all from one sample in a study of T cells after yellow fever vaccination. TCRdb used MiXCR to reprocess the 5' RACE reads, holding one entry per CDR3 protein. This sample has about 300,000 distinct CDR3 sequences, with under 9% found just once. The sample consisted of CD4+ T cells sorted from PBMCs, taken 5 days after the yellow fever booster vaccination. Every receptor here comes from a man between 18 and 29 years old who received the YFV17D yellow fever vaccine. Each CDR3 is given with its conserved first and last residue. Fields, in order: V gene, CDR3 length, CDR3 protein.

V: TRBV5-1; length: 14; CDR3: CASRPSGGVETQYF
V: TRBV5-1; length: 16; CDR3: CASSFGTSGLLFEQYF
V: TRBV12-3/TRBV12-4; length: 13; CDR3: CASSLRGAYEQFF
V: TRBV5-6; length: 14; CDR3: CASSLVRGTDTQYF
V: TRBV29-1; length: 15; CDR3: CSVVGTGIAYNEQFF
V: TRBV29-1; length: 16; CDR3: CSVPGQTTNIQETQYF
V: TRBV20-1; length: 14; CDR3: CSARAGPFNQPQHF
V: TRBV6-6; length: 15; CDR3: CASSPALAGTGELFF
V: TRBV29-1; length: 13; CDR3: CSVAGQGMDTQYF
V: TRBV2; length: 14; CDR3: CASSENGRQGTQYF
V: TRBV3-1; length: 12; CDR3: CARAGGQDIQYF
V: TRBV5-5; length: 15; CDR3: CASSFDRSSPPGYTF
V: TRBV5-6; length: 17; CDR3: CASSLVAGGGMNTEAFF
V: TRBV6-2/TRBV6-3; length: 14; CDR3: CASSYGILGETQYF
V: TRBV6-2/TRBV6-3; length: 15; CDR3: CASTKLGGGNQPQHF
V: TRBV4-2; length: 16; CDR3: CASSQEGNTNTGELFF
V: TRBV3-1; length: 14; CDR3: CASSQNRIQETQYF
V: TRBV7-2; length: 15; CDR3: CASSLAGGHNQPQHF
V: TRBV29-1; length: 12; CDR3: CSVEGAPDTQYF
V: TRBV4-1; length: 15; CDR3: CASSQLAGVQETQYF
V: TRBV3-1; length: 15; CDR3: CASSQAGRLFDEQFF
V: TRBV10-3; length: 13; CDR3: CAITAYSNQPQHF
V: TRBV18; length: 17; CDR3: CASSPPGGERSNQPQHF
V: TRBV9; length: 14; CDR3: CASSATGTLIGYTF
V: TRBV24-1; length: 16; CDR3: CATSDPRTEYQETQYF
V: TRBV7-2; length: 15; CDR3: CASSLVSGLNTEAFF
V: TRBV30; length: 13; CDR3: CAWSVRENQPQHF
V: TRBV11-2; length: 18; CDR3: CASSLDSGSAIAKNIQYF
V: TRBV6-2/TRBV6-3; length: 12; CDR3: CASISVGNEQFF
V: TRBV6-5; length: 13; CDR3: CASRGLFTGELFF
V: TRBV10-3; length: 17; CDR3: CAISESLRLRRTGELFF
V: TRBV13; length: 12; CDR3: CASRHRGSGAFF
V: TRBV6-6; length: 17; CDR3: CASSLPWDLLRTDTQYF
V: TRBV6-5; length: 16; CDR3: CASSYGGGALVYEQYF
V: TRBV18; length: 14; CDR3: CASSPGWDYNEQFF
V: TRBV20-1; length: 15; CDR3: CSARDLHTDRYGYTF
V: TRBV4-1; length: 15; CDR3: CASSPSGGLFYGYTF
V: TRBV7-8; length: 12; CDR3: CASSGREREQFF